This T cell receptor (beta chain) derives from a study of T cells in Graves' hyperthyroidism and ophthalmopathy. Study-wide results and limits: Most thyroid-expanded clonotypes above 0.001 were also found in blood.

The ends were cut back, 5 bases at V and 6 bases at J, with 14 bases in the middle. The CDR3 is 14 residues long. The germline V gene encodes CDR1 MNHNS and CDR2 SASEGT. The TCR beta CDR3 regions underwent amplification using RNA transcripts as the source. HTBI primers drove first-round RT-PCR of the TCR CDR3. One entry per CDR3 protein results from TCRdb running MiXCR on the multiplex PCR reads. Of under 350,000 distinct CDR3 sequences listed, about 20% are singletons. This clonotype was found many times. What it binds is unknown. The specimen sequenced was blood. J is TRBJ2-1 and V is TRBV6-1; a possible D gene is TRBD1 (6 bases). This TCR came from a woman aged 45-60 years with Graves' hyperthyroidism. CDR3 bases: TGTGCCAGCAGTCTCGAGAGAGGGGGCAATGAGCAGTTCTTC. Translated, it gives CASSLERGGNEQFF.